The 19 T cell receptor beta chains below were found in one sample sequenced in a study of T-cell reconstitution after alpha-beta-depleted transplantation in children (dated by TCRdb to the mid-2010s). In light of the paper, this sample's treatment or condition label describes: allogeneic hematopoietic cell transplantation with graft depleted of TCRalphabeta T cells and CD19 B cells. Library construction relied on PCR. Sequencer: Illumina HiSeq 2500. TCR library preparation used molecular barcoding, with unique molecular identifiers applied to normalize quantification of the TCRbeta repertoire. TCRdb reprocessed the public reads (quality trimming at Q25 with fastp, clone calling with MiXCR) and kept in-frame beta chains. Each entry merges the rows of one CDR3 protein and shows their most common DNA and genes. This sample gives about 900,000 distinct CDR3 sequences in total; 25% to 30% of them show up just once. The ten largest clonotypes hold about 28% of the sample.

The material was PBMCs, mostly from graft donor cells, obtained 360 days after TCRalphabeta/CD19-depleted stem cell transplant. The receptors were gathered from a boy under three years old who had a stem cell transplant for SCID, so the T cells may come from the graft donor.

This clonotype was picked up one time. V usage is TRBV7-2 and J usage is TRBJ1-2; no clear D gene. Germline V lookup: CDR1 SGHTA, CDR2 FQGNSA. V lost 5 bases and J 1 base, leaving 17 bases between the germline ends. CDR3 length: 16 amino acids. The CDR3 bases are TGTGCCAGCAGCCTGGACCCGACCGGGCTTAACTATGGCTACACCTTC. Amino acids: CASSLDPTGLNYGYTF.

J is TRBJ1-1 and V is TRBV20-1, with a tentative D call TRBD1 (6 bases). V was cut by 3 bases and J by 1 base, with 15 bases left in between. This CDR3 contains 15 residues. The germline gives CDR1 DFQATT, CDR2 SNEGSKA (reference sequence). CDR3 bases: TGCAGTGCTAGGGGGGCAGGAACCAAGAACACTGAAGCTTTCTTT. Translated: CSARGAGTKNTEAFF.

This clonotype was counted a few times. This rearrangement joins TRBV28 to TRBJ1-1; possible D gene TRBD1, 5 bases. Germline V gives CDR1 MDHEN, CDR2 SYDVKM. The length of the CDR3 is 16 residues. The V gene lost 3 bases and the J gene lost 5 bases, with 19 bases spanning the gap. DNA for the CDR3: TGTGCCAGCAGTTTCTCACAGGACGTAGGTTGGACTGAAGCTTTCTTT. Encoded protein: CASSFSQDVGWTEAFF.

The CDR3 nucleotides are TGTGCCAGCAGTTACAACCTAGGGGGTCTGGAGCAGTACTTC. It specifies CASSYNLGGLEQYF. The V call is TRBV6-5, the J call TRBJ2-7, with D perhaps matching TRBD1 (6 bases). Per germline, CDR1 MNHEY and CDR2 SVGAGI. This CDR3 is 14 amino acids long. V gave up 2 bases and J gave up 7 bases, with 15 bases separating them.

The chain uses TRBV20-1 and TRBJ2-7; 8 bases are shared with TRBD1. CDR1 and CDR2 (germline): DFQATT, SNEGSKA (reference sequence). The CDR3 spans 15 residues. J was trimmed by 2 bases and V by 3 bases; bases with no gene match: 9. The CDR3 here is CSARTTGGVAYEQYF. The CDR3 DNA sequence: TGCAGTGCTAGGACCACAGGGGGTGTTGCCTACGAGCAGTACTTC.

CDR3 DNA sequence: TGTGCCACCAGCAGAGATCGTTGGGGGCCCCACACAGATACGCAGTATTTT. Translated, it gives CATSRDRWGPHTDTQYF. The V gene is TRBV15, the J gene TRBJ2-3; D might be TRBD1 (6 bases). The germline CDR1 and CDR2 sequences are LNHNV and YYDKDF (reference sequence). V shed 0 bases and J shed 2 bases, with 15 bases lying between them. This CDR3 spans 17 amino acids.

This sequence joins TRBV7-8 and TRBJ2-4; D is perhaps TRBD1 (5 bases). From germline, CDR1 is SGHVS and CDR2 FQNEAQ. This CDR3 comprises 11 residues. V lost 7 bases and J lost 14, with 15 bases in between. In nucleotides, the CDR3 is TGTGCCAGCACCCCGAAGGGGCGTGAGTACTTC. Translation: CASTPKGREYF.

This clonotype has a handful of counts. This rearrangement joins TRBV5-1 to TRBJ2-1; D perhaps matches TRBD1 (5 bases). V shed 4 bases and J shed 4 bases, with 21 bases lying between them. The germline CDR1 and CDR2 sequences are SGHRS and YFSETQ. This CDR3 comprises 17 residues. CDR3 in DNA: TGCGCCAGCAGCCTGCTCCAGGGCATGGGAACTTACAATGAGCAGTTCTTC. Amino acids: CASSLLQGMGTYNEQFF.

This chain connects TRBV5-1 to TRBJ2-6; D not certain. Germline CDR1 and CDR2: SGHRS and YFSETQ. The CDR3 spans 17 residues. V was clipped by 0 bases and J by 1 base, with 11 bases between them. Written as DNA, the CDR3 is TGCGCCAGCAGCTTGGGCCGACAAAATTCTGGGGCCAACGTCCTGACTTTC. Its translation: CASSLGRQNSGANVLTF.

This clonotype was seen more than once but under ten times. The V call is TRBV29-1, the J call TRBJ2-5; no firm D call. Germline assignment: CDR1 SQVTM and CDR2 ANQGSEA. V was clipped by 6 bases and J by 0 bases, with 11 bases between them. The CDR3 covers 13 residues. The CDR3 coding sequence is TGCAGCGTCGCTTCGACCAACCAAGAGACCCAGTACTTC. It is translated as CSVASTNQETQYF.

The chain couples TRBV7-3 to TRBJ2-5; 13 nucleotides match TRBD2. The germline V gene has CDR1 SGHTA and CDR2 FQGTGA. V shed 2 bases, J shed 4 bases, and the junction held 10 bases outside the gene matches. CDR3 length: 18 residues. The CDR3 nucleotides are TGTGCCAGCAGCTTATGGCCCCCACTAGCGGGAGGGGGAGAGACCCAGTACTTC. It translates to CASSLWPPLAGGGETQYF.

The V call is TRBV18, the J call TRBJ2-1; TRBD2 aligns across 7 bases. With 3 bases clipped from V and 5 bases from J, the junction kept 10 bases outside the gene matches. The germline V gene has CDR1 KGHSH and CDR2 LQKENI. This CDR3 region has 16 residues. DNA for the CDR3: TGTGCCAGCTCACCTTCACGGACTAGGGGAAACAATGAGCAGTTCTTC. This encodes CASSPSRTRGNNEQFF.

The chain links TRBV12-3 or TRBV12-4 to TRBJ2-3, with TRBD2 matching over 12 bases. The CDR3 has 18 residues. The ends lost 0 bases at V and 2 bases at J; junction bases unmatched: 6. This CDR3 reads CASSLAHRLAGDTDTQYF. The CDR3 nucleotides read TGTGCCAGCAGTTTAGCTCACAGACTAGCGGGGGACACAGATACGCAGTATTTT.

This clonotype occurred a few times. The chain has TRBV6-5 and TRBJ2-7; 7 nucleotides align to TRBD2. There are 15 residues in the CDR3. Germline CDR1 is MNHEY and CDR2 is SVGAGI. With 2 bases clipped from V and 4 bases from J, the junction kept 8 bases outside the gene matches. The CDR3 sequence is CASSYELNGGYEQYF. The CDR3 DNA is TGTGCCAGCAGTTACGAGTTAAACGGGGGGTACGAGCAGTACTTC.

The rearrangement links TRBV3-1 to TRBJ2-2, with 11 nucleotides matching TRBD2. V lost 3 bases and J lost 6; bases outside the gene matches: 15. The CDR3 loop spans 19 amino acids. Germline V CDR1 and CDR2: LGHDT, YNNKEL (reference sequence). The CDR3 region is CASSHKRGLAATFPGELFF. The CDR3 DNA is TGTGCCAGCAGCCATAAAAGGGGACTAGCGGCGACCTTCCCCGGGGAGCTGTTTTTT.

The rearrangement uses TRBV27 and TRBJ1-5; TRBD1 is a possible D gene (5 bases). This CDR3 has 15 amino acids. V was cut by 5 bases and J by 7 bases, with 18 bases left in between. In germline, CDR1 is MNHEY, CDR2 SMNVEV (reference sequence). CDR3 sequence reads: CASSRLVGGGQPQHF. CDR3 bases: TGTGCCAGCAGTCGACTCGTCGGGGGTGGCCAGCCCCAGCATTTT.

DNA of the CDR3: TGCGCCAGCAGCTTGGGGTTGGTTGCTAGCGGGGGAACAGATACGCAGTATTTT. This encodes CASSLGLVASGGTDTQYF. V and J are TRBV5-1 and TRBJ2-3; 10 bases match TRBD2. The CDR3 runs to 18 residues. The V gene end was trimmed by 0 bases and the J gene end by 3 bases; junction bases not matched to a gene: 10. Germline-derived CDR1 and CDR2 are SGHRS and YFSETQ.

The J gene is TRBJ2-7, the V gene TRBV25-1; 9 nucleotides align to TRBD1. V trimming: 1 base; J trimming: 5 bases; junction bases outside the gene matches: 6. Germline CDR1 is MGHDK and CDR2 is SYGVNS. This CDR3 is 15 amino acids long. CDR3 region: CASSESPGQGDEQYF. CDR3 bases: TGTGCCAGCAGTGAATCTCCGGGACAGGGCGACGAGCAGTACTTC.

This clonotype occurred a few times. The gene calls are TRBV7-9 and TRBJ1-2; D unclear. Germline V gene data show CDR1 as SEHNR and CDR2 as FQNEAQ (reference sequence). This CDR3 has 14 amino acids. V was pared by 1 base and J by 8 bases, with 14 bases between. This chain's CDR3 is CASSLGDTWSGYTF. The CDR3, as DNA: TGTGCCAGCAGCTTAGGGGATACGTGGAGCGGCTACACCTTC.